These 28 T cell receptor beta chains came from one sample sequenced in a study of T cell responses to AZD1222 COVID-19 vaccine. Sequencing used immunoSEQ multiplex PCR; TCRdb keeps in-frame clones, though not all of them. The sample shows more than 150,000 clones, roughly 94% of them seen only once. The input for sequencing was peripheral blood, taken on day 0 of AZD1222 vaccination. The origin of the receptors is an adult in good health.

The chain links TRBV20-1 to TRBJ1-4; no clear D. The CDR3 length is 16 residues. Germline loops: CDR1 DFQATT, CDR2 SNEGSKA (reference sequence). Trimming shortened V by 3 bases and J by 0 bases, and 14 bases separated the two germline ends. The CDR3 bases are TGCAGTGCTAGTGGCGGAATGCTCGCAACTAATGAAAAACTGTTTTTT. The encoded protein is CSASGGMLATNEKLFF.

This chain joins TRBV15 and TRBJ1-2; tentative D call: TRBD1 (6 bases). The germline gives CDR1 LNHNV, CDR2 YYDKDF (reference sequence). Trimming took 0 bases from V and 2 from J, leaving 7 bases between them. The length of the CDR3 is 14 residues. CDR3 protein: CATSREGGNYGYTF. The CDR3 nucleotides read TGTGCCACCAGCAGAGAAGGGGGGAACTATGGCTACACCTTC.

The genes are TRBV5-1 and TRBJ2-7; 7 nucleotides agree with TRBD1. The CDR3 spans 14 residues. With V trimmed by 3 bases and J by 3 bases, 6 bases remained unmatched. CDR1 is SGHRS, CDR2 YFSETQ, per germline. CDR3 amino acids: CASSSTGVNYEQYF. The CDR3, as DNA: TGCGCCAGCAGCTCTACAGGGGTAAACTACGAGCAGTACTTC.

The rearrangement joins TRBV27 to TRBJ2-7; maybe TRBD2 (5 bases). Trimming pared 2 bases from V and 2 bases from J, leaving 7 bases between. CDR1 and CDR2 (germline): MNHEY, SMNVEV (reference sequence). This CDR3 has 13 amino acids. The CDR3: CASSLEGPYEQYF. Written as DNA, the CDR3 is TGTGCCAGCAGTTTAGAGGGCCCCTACGAGCAGTACTTC.

The chain carries TRBV12-3 or TRBV12-4 and TRBJ2-7, with 7 bases matching TRBD2. The CDR3 loop spans 13 amino acids. V was clipped by 5 bases and J by 6 bases; unmatched bases: 7. CDR3 protein: CASSSGDGREQYF. Here the CDR3 DNA reads TGTGCCAGCAGTAGCGGGGACGGGCGCGAGCAGTACTTC.

The chain joins TRBV11-2 to TRBJ2-7, with 7 bases lining up with TRBD1. Germline V gene data show CDR1 as SGHAT and CDR2 as FQNNGV. V was pared by 2 bases and J by 6 bases, with 4 bases of the junction left unmatched. CDR3 length: 13 amino acids. The CDR3 nucleotides read TGTGCCAGCAGCTTAAACAGGGGCCCCGAGCAGTACTTC. Its protein product is CASSLNRGPEQYF.

This chain uses TRBV19 with TRBJ1-2; D is undetermined. Germline V gene data show CDR1 as LNHDA and CDR2 as SQIVND (reference sequence). This CDR3 is built from 14 residues. The V and J ends lost 1 base and 5 bases respectively, with 11 bases between them. CDR3 sequence: CASSIATAAYGYTF. The DNA of the CDR3 is TGTGCCAGTAGTATAGCCACAGCCGCGTATGGCTACACCTTC.

A few counts support this clone. The chain couples TRBV28 to TRBJ1-5, with D possibly matching TRBD1 (5 bases). Germline V gives CDR1 MDHEN, CDR2 SYDVKM. V lost 3 bases and J lost 0, with 9 bases in between. The CDR3 has 15 amino acids. For the CDR3, the DNA is TGTGCCAGCAGTTTGGCAGGGAATAGCAATCAGCCCCAGCATTTT. Translating it yields CASSLAGNSNQPQHF.

The chain links TRBV25-1 to TRBJ1-1; D unclear. The V gene lost 3 bases and the J gene lost 0 bases, with 8 bases spanning the gap. CDR3 length: 14 residues. Per germline, CDR1 MGHDK and CDR2 SYGVNS. The CDR3 loop reads CASSDPAMNTEAFF. The DNA of the CDR3 is TGTGCCAGCAGTGACCCAGCTATGAACACTGAAGCTTTCTTT.

V and J are TRBV7-3 and TRBJ2-2, with D possibly TRBD2 on 5 matching bases. The germline V gene encodes CDR1 SGHTA and CDR2 FQGTGA. The ends were cut back, 5 bases at V and 3 bases at J, with 13 bases in the middle. This CDR3 region has 15 residues. The DNA for the CDR3 is TGTGCCAGCAGCCTACAAGGCGGGCACACCGGGGAGCTGTTTTTT. Amino acid sequence: CASSLQGGHTGELFF.

The chain carries TRBV27 and TRBJ1-5; D may be TRBD1 (5 bases). This CDR3 region has 14 residues. The germline CDR1 and CDR2 sequences are MNHEY and SMNVEV (reference sequence). V was pared by 4 bases and J by 3 bases, with 10 bases between. CDR3 sequence reads: CASSSLRDNQPQHF. CDR3 DNA: TGTGCCAGCAGTTCCCTCAGGGACAATCAGCCCCAGCATTTT.

V usage is TRBV19 and J usage is TRBJ1-2; D perhaps matches TRBD1 (5 bases). The germline V and J ends were trimmed by 6 bases and 2 bases, with 10 bases remaining between them. The CDR3 contains 13 residues. Germline CDR1 LNHDA, CDR2 SQIVND (reference sequence). The CDR3 nucleotides read TGTGCCAGTAGGGGGGATAGAAACTATGGCTACACCTTC. It yields the protein CASRGDRNYGYTF.

This sequence joins TRBV2 and TRBJ2-1; D perhaps matches TRBD2 (6 bases). The V gene lost 7 bases and the J gene lost 4 bases, with 11 bases spanning the gap. In germline, CDR1 is SNHLY, CDR2 FYNNEI. This CDR3 region has 13 residues. DNA of the CDR3: TGTGCCAGCATCCGCGGGGCGTACAATGAGCAGTTCTTC. Amino acid sequence: CASIRGAYNEQFF.

This clone was observed a single time. V usage is TRBV4-1 and J usage is TRBJ1-1, with 10 bases identical to TRBD1. Trimming took 0 bases from V and 6 from J; bases not matched to a gene: 4. CDR1 MGHRA and CDR2 YSYEKL come from the germline V gene. The CDR3 loop spans 15 amino acids. The CDR3 DNA reads TGCGCCAGCAGCCAAGAAGGGACAGGGGTCTCTGAAGCTTTCTTT. Its translation: CASSQEGTGVSEAFF.

The chain carries TRBV18 and TRBJ2-3, with D perhaps TRBD1 or TRBD2 (6 bases each). The V gene lost 1 base and the J gene lost 6 bases, with 17 bases spanning the gap. From germline, CDR1 is KGHSH and CDR2 LQKENI. The CDR3 runs to 16 residues. The CDR3 spells CASSPLGGAQADTQYF. For the CDR3, the DNA is TGTGCCAGCTCACCACTGGGGGGCGCCCAAGCGGATACGCAGTATTTT.

The CDR3 nucleotides are TGTGCCAGCAGTTTAGCTTATGGACAGACTTATGGCTACACCTTC. Protein product: CASSLAYGQTYGYTF. The chain has TRBV27 and TRBJ1-2; possibly TRBD1 for D (6 bases). CDR1 MNHEY and CDR2 SMNVEV come from the germline V gene (reference sequence). Trimming left V 2 bases short and J 5 bases short, with 15 bases between. This CDR3 has 15 amino acids.

Here the CDR3 reads CASSDLDGLLNNEQFF. The CDR3 DNA follows: TGTGCCAGCAGCGACCTCGACGGACTACTTAACAATGAGCAGTTCTTC. The chain employs TRBV9 and TRBJ2-1, with D tentatively TRBD2 (6 bases). V was clipped by 3 bases and J by 5 bases, with 18 bases between them. The CDR3 loop spans 16 amino acids. Germline V gives CDR1 SGDLS, CDR2 YYNGEE. Full variable domain (remainder filled in from reference TRBV9 and TRBJ2-1): DSGVTQTPKHLITATGQRVTLRCSPRSGDLSVYWYQQSLDQGLQFLIQYYNGEERAKGNILERFSAQQFPDLHSELNLSSLELGDSALYFCASSDLDGLLNNEQFFGPGTRLTVL.

This clone came up once. V and J are TRBV19 and TRBJ1-1; D might be TRBD1 (5 bases). The V and J ends lost 6 bases and 11 bases respectively, with 13 bases between them. Germline loops: CDR1 LNHDA, CDR2 SQIVND (reference sequence). CDR3 length: 11 amino acids. This CDR3 reads CASSLGGGAFF. CDR3 DNA sequence: TGTGCCAGTAGCCTCGGCGGGGGGGCTTTCTTT.

The chain couples TRBV6-5 to TRBJ1-1; D is unresolved. CDR3 length: 15 residues. Germline lookup yields CDR1 MNHEY and CDR2 SVGAGI. Trimming took off 0 bases at V and 0 bases at J, with 8 bases between the two ends. The CDR3 loop reads CASSYSPSLNTEAFF. The CDR3 region has the DNA TGTGCCAGCAGTTACTCCCCGTCCTTGAACACTGAAGCTTTCTTT.

The V and J genes are TRBV5-5 and TRBJ2-7; 11 bases are a match to TRBD2. Trimming removed 2 bases from V and 0 bases from J; junction bases left unmatched: 4. Germline CDR1 is SGHKS and CDR2 is YYEKEE (reference sequence). The CDR3 runs 16 residues. CDR3 sequence reads: CASSFTTSGNSYEQYF. The CDR3 region has the DNA TGTGCCAGCAGCTTTACGACTAGCGGGAACTCCTACGAGCAGTACTTC. Combining the CDR3 with reference TRBV5-5 and TRBJ2-7 gives the whole variable domain DAGVTQSPTHLIKTRGQQVTLRCSPISGHKSVSWYQQVLGQGPQFIFQYYEKEERGRGNFPDRFSARQFPNYSSELNVNALLLGDSALYLCASSFTTSGNSYEQYFGPGTRLTVT.

The chain couples TRBV29-1 to TRBJ2-1; TRBD1 might be the D (6 bases). The CDR3 is 13 residues long. Germline loops: CDR1 SQVTM, CDR2 ANQGSEA. Deletions cut 5 bases from V and 5 bases from J, with 13 bases between. The CDR3 spells CSVSLQGNNEQFF. DNA of the CDR3: TGCAGCGTTTCCCTACAGGGTAACAATGAGCAGTTCTTC.

The chain has TRBV24-1 and TRBJ1-5; D call uncertain. The CDR3 has 14 amino acids. Germline loops: CDR1 KGHDR, CDR2 SFDVKD. V was shortened by 9 bases and J by 3 bases, with 14 bases between the two germline ends. This CDR3 reads CATAPGIPNQPQHF. The DNA for the CDR3 is TGTGCCACCGCGCCGGGTATCCCCAATCAGCCCCAGCATTTT.

This clone was counted only a few times. The chain couples TRBV19 to TRBJ2-3, with a possible D match to TRBD1 (6 bases). V was cut by 9 bases and J by 4 bases, with 14 bases left in between. This CDR3 is built from 13 residues. The germline CDR1 and CDR2 sequences are LNHDA and SQIVND (reference sequence). The DNA for the CDR3 is TGTGCCAGCAAGAAACAGGGTCCAGATACGCAGTATTTT. Translating gives CASKKQGPDTQYF.

The CDR3 spells CASSDGQFYGYTF. CDR3 nucleotides: TGTGCCAGCAGTGACGGACAGTTTTATGGCTACACCTTC. The rearrangement uses TRBV6-1 and TRBJ1-2; maybe TRBD1 (6 bases). The germline V and J ends were trimmed by 3 bases and 5 bases, with 10 bases remaining between them. Germline V gene lookup returns CDR1 MNHNS and CDR2 SASEGT. The CDR3 runs to 13 residues.

This clone has a handful of counts. The genes are TRBV29-1 and TRBJ1-1, with D possibly matching TRBD1 (6 bases). Germline V lookup: CDR1 SQVTM, CDR2 ANQGSEA. This CDR3 spans 12 amino acids. V dropped 6 bases and J dropped 7 bases, with 15 bases sitting between them. Here the CDR3 reads CSVERGAGEAFF. DNA of the CDR3: TGCAGCGTGGAACGGGGGGCGGGTGAAGCTTTCTTT.

The chain joins TRBV4-1 to TRBJ2-7, with 9 bases identical to TRBD1. Germline values: CDR1 MGHRA, CDR2 YSYEKL. Trimming cost V 3 bases and J 3 bases; bases outside gene matches: 3. The CDR3 contains 14 residues. CDR3 residues: CASSQGQGLYEQYF. The CDR3 bases are TGCGCCAGCAGCCAGGGACAGGGTCTCTACGAGCAGTACTTC.

The chain's CDR3 is CASSPPGQQETQYF. The CDR3 DNA is TGTGCCAGCAGTCCGCCGGGACAGCAAGAGACCCAGTACTTC. The chain employs TRBV6-5 and TRBJ2-5; 7 bases are shared with TRBD1. This CDR3 has 14 amino acids. J was trimmed by 2 bases and V by 5 bases; bases with no gene match: 5. CDR1 is MNHEY, CDR2 SVGAGI, per germline.

The rearrangement links TRBV4-2 to TRBJ1-2; D not certain. V was pared by 6 bases and J by 5 bases, with 22 bases between. The CDR3 has 16 residues. CDR1 LGHNA and CDR2 YNFKEQ come from the germline V gene. CDR3 amino acids: CASSRNSVGTLYGYTF. The CDR3 DNA follows: TGTGCCAGCAGTCGAAATAGCGTAGGCACACTATATGGCTACACCTTC.